What follows are 18 T cell receptor beta chains derived from one specimen sequenced in a study of CD8+ T cells in alopecia areata. RNA extraction was followed by reverse transcription into cDNA, which acted as the sequencing template. Only in-frame clones appear in the TCRdb table, and some are missing; sequencing was by immunoSEQ multiplex PCR. The data show 200,000 or so clones, 55% to 75% seen once. Treatment meaning: oral pan-JAK inhibitor, 5-10 mg twice daily. This sample comprised CD4+ T cells sorted from blood, obtained at week 24, from a patient treated with tofacitinib. The receptors here all came from a human donor with alopecia areata.

The genes are TRBV30 and TRBJ1-2; tentative D call: TRBD1 (6 bases). The CDR3 contains 13 residues. Germline assignment: CDR1 GTSNPN and CDR2 SVGIG (reference sequence). The V gene lost 1 base and the J gene lost 3 bases, with 9 bases spanning the gap. The CDR3 DNA reads as TGTGCCTGGAGTGAGACAGGCCACTATGGCTACACCTTC. It yields the protein CAWSETGHYGYTF. Looking up the rest from reference TRBV30 and TRBJ1-2 gives the full variable domain: SQTIHQWPATLVQPVGSPLSLECTVEGTSNPNLYWYRQAAGRGLQLLFYSVGIGQISSEVPQNLSASRPQDRQFILSSKKLLLSDSGFYLCAWSETGHYGYTFGSGTRLTVV.

A few counts support this clone. V is TRBV5-1 and J is TRBJ1-1; 7 bases fit TRBD1. V lost 4 bases and J lost 4; bases outside the gene matches: 13. CDR1 is SGHRS and CDR2 is YFSETQ in the germline V gene. This CDR3 comprises 16 residues. In DNA, the CDR3 is TGCGCCAGCAGCCTTAATTCAGGGGGTCGGAGCACTGAAGCTTTCTTT. Its translation: CASSLNSGGRSTEAFF. The full variable domain, with the rest looked up from reference TRBV5-1 and TRBJ1-1, is KAGVTQTPRYLIKTRGQQVTLSCSPISGHRSVSWYQQTPGQGLQFLFEYFSETQRNKGNFPGRFSGRQFSNSRSEMNVSTLELGDSALYLCASSLNSGGRSTEAFFGQGTRLTVV.

This clone was counted a few times. CDR3 in amino acids: CASSEEGSYTEAFF. CDR3 nucleotides: TGTGCCAGCAGTGAAGAGGGCTCCTACACTGAAGCTTTCTTT. The rearrangement joins TRBV2 to TRBJ1-1, with unresolved D. The V and J ends lost 1 base and 3 bases respectively, with 9 bases between them. Germline V gene data show CDR1 as SNHLY and CDR2 as FYNNEI. The CDR3 runs to 14 residues. Complete variable domain (other parts from reference TRBV2 and TRBJ1-1): EPEVTQTPSHQVTQMGQEVILRCVPISNHLYFYWYRQILGQKVEFLVSFYNNEISEKSEIFDDQFSVERPDGSNFTLKIRSTKLEDSAMYFCASSEEGSYTEAFFGQGTRLTVV.

With regard to this clone: The sample carries other DNA sequences with the same CDR3. This sequence joins TRBV5-1 and TRBJ1-2; D remains unclear. CDR1 and CDR2 from the germline V gene are SGHRS and YFSETQ. V was cut by 0 bases and J by 3 bases, with 6 bases left in between. The CDR3 totals 13 residues. The CDR3 nucleotides are TGCGCCAGCAGCTTGGGAGGCGACTATGGCTACACCTTC. The encoded protein is CASSLGGDYGYTF.

The chain has TRBV19 and TRBJ1-5, with a weak D call TRBD1 (5 bases). CDR3 length: 14 residues. The V end was cut by 3 bases, the J end by 6 bases, with 12 bases between. CDR1 LNHDA and CDR2 SQIVND come from the germline V gene (reference sequence). CDR3 DNA: TGTGCCAGTAGTATTCCGGGGCTGGGTCAGCCCCAGCATTTT. This sequence encodes CASSIPGLGQPQHF.

The rearrangement uses TRBV30 and TRBJ2-4, with a possible D match to TRBD2 (6 bases). The CDR3 length is 14 residues. CDR1 is GTSNPN and CDR2 is SVGIG in the germline V gene (reference sequence). The V end lost 8 bases, the J end lost 0 bases, and 14 bases lay between the germline ends. CDR3 sequence reads: CALEPGGAKNIQYF. The CDR3, as DNA: TGTGCCCTAGAGCCCGGGGGAGCCAAAAACATTCAGTACTTC.

The chain is built from TRBV6-5 and TRBJ1-2; tentative D call: TRBD1 (6 bases). In germline, CDR1 is MNHEY, CDR2 SVGAGI. V was pared by 7 bases and J by 5 bases, with 11 bases between. This CDR3 region has 12 residues. The CDR3: CASTGAGYGYTF. The CDR3 DNA is TGTGCCAGCACAGGGGCGGGTTATGGCTACACCTTC.

This clone was found once. The chain carries TRBV29-1 and TRBJ1-2; D remains unclear. The CDR3 extends over 12 amino acids. The ends were cut back, 8 bases at V and 2 bases at J, with 12 bases in the middle. The germline V gene has CDR1 SQVTM and CDR2 ANQGSEA. The CDR3 is CSTAHMNYGYTF. The CDR3 nucleotides read TGCAGCACCGCGCACATGAACTATGGCTACACCTTC.

The chain employs TRBV7-2 and TRBJ2-3, with 7 nucleotides matching TRBD2. Germline V gene data show CDR1 as SGHTA and CDR2 as FQGNSA. The V gene end was trimmed by 7 bases and the J gene end by 4 bases; junction bases not matched to a gene: 5. The CDR3 has 13 residues. The CDR3 spells CASTLGLADTQYF. The CDR3 DNA is TGTGCCAGCACCCTAGGACTAGCAGATACGCAGTATTTT.

V is TRBV18 and J is TRBJ2-7; D call uncertain. Germline lookup yields CDR1 KGHSH and CDR2 LQKENI. There are 12 residues in the CDR3. The V and J ends lost 2 bases and 4 bases respectively, with 6 bases between them. Here the CDR3 reads CASSPDLYEQYF. As DNA, the CDR3 is TGTGCCAGCTCACCAGATTTATACGAGCAGTACTTC.

The chain carries TRBV29-1 and TRBJ2-6, with D perhaps TRBD1 (5 bases). Germline CDR1 is SQVTM and CDR2 is ANQGSEA. V was shortened by 3 bases and J by 2 bases, with 8 bases between the two germline ends. The CDR3 contains 14 residues. The CDR3 protein is CSVDAGTGANVLTF. The CDR3 DNA sequence: TGCAGCGTTGATGCAGGGACTGGGGCCAACGTCCTGACTTTC.

The chain uses TRBV6-5 and TRBJ2-7; the D gene could be TRBD1 or TRBD2 (6 bases each). This CDR3 is built from 14 residues. Germline loops: CDR1 MNHEY, CDR2 SVGAGI. The V end lost 0 bases, the J end lost 4 bases, and 10 bases lay between the germline ends. CDR3 sequence (DNA): TGTGCCAGCAGTTACTCAGGGGGGTTGTACGAGCAGTACTTC. Protein: CASSYSGGLYEQYF.

V is TRBV29-1 and J is TRBJ2-3, with 15 bases lining up with TRBD2. The CDR3 loop spans 16 amino acids. V was clipped by 6 bases and J by 6 bases; unmatched bases: 10. Germline V lookup: CDR1 SQVTM, CDR2 ANQGSEA. The DNA for the CDR3 is TGCAGCGTCCCACGGACTAGCGGGGGGGCGGAGGATACGCAGTATTTT. Its translation: CSVPRTSGGAEDTQYF.

This clone was seen a few times. This chain uses TRBV5-4 with TRBJ1-5; D possibly corresponds to TRBD1 (6 bases). Germline V gene sequence: CDR1 SGHNT, CDR2 YYREEE (reference sequence). Trimming shortened V by 1 base and J by 4 bases, and 15 bases separated the two germline ends. CDR3 length: 16 residues. The CDR3 sequence: CASSLRGRGGNQPQHF. For the CDR3, the DNA is TGTGCCAGCAGCTTGCGAGGCAGGGGAGGGAATCAGCCCCAGCATTTT.

The chain combines TRBV15 with TRBJ2-5; D ambiguous. Germline values: CDR1 LNHNV, CDR2 YYDKDF (reference sequence). The CDR3 consists of 14 residues. V was cut by 0 bases and J by 0 bases, with 5 bases left in between. This CDR3 reads CATSRDRHQETQYF. The CDR3 coding sequence is TGTGCCACCAGCAGAGATAGGCACCAAGAGACCCAGTACTTC.

This clone has only a few counts. The rearrangement joins TRBV28 to TRBJ1-5, with 8 bases identical to TRBD1. Germline loops: CDR1 MDHEN, CDR2 SYDVKM. CDR3 size: 13 residues. The V gene end was trimmed by 5 bases and the J gene end by 7 bases; junction bases not matched to a gene: 4. The CDR3 DNA reads TGTGCCAGCAGTCCCCAGGGGGCCCAGCCCCAGCATTTT. Protein: CASSPQGAQPQHF.

This clone has just a few counts. The chain joins TRBV27 to TRBJ2-2; TRBD2 matches at 9 bases. The V segment lost 5 bases and the J segment 4 bases; nucleotides outside the gene matches: 5. Germline CDR1 is MNHEY and CDR2 is SMNVEV (reference sequence). The CDR3 totals 15 residues. For the CDR3, the DNA is TGTGCCAGCAGTGATAGCGGGAGCGGCACCGGGGAGCTGTTTTTT. Encoded protein: CASSDSGSGTGELFF.

There are a few counts of this clone. The rearrangement joins TRBV5-1 to TRBJ2-2; 7 bases are a match to TRBD1. CDR1 is SGHRS and CDR2 is YFSETQ in the germline V gene. The CDR3 spans 17 residues. The junction had 17 bases not matched to a gene; V was cut back by 4 bases and J by 8 bases. In nucleotides, the CDR3 is TGCGCCAGCAGCGTCTTCAACCGAGGGACAGTGGCTGGGGAGCTGTTTTTT. Amino acids: CASSVFNRGTVAGELFF.